Sequencing of this T cell receptor (beta chain) was carried out in a study of blood T cell repertoires in COVID-19. Across the study: The United States, Italy and Spain supplied acute and convalescent COVID-19 samples. Nucleic acid was either cDNA or gDNA, and it came from T cells, B-cell-depleted T cells, or PBMCs.

Sequenced by immunoSEQ multiplex PCR; TCRdb stores in-frame clones only, minus some. The table has about 140,000 clones, more than 65% seen once. The source of this sequence is a man aged 55 to 70 with active or convalescent COVID-19. The sample taken for sequencing was peripheral blood.

The CDR3 loop reads CASRDTGGSNQPQHF. CDR3 in DNA: TGCGCCAGCAGAGACACAGGGGGCTCGAATCAGCCCCAGCATTTT. The J gene is TRBJ1-5, the V gene TRBV4-1; 9 bases line up with TRBD1. The CDR3 runs to 15 residues. Per germline, CDR1 MGHRA and CDR2 YSYEKL. V lost 6 bases to trimming and J lost 4 bases; unmatched junction nucleotides: 7.